Sequencing of this TCR beta chain was carried out in a study of blood T cell repertoires in COVID-19. Under the authors' procedure: Using reference gene primer amplification, nucleated cell counts were estimated. The method was immunoSEQ multiplex PCR; TCRdb's version includes in-frame clones alone and lacks a portion of them. That table is the source of V, J and clone size, and D and trimming were worked out from the DNA. The sample shows about 500,000 clones, around 90% of them seen only once. This clone has only one observation. A Seattle source enrolled patients during active infection and followed them longitudinally. The CDR3 runs to 14 residues. After removal of 5 bases from V and 5 bases from J, the junction contained 8 bases not matched to a gene. In germline, CDR1 is MGHDK, CDR2 SYGVNS.

This chain links TRBV25-1 with TRBJ2-5; 7 bases fit TRBD1. This clonotype was sampled from a woman in her 50s with COVID-19, enrolled during active disease. Sample: peripheral blood. The CDR3 sequence is CASSKGAGQETQYF. CDR3 coding DNA: TGTGCCAGCAGTAAGGGGGCGGGTCAGGAGACCCAGTACTTC.